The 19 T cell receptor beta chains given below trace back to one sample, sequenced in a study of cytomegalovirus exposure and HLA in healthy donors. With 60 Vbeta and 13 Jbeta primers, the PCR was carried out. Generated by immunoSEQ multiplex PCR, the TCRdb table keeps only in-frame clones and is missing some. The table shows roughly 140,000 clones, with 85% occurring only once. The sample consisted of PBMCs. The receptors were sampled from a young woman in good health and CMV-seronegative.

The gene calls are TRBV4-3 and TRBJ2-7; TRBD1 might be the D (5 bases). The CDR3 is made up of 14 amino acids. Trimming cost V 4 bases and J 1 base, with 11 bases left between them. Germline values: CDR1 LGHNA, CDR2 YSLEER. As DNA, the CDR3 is TGCGCCAGCAGCCCCCAACAGGAATCCTACGAGCAGTACTTC. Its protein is CASSPQQESYEQYF.

The CDR3: CASSLDSGQGGEQYF. The DNA for the CDR3 is TGTGCCAGCAGCTTAGATTCAGGGCAGGGGGGCGAGCAGTACTTC. This chain links TRBV7-2 with TRBJ2-5; D possibly corresponds to TRBD1 (7 bases). The end of the DNA aligns better with TRBJ2-7, so the J call may be wrong. CDR1 SGHTA and CDR2 FQGNSA come from the germline V gene. This CDR3 comprises 15 residues.

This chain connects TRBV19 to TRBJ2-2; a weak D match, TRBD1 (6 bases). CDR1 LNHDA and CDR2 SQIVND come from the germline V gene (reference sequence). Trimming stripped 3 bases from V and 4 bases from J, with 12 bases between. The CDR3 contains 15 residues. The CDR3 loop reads CASSIGQGITGELFF. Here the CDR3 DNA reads TGTGCCAGTAGTATCGGCCAGGGGATCACCGGGGAGCTGTTTTTT.

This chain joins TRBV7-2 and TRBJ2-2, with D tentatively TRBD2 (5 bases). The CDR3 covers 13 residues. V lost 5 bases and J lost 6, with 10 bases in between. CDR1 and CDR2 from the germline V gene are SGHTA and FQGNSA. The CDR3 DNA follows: TGTGCCAGCAGCCCCCGGGGAGCCGGGGAGCTGTTTTTT. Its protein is CASSPRGAGELFF.

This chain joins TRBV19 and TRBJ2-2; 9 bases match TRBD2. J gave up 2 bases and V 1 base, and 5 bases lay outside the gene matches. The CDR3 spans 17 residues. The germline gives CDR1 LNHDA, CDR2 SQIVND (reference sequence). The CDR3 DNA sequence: TGTGCCAGTAGTATAGCTCTGACTAGCGGAAACACCGGGGAGCTGTTTTTT. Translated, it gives CASSIALTSGNTGELFF. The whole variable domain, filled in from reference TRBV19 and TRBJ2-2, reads DGGITQSPKYLFRKEGQNVTLSCEQNLNHDAMYWYRQDPGQGLRLIYYSQIVNDFQKGDIAEGYSVSREKKESFPLTVTSAQKNPTAFYLCASSIALTSGNTGELFFGEGSRLTVL.

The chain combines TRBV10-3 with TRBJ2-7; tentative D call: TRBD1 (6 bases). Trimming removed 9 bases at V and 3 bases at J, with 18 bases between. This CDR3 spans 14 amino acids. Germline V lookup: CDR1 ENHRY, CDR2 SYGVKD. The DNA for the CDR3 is TGTGCCATGCGGTCGACTTTACAGGGCTACGAGCAGTACTTC. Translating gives CAMRSTLQGYEQYF.

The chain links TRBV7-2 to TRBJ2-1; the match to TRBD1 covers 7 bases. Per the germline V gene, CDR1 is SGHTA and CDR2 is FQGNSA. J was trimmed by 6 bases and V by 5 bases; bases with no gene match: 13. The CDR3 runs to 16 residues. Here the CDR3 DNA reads TGTGCCAGCAGCCTCCCTCGGGACAGAGGGGGCAATGAGCAGTTCTTC. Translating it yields CASSLPRDRGGNEQFF. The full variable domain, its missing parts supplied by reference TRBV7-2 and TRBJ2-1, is GAGVSQSPSNKVTEKGKDVELRCDPISGHTALYWYRQSLGQGLEFLIYFQGNSAPDKSGLPSDRFSAERTGGSVSTLTIQRTQQEDSAVYLCASSLPRDRGGNEQFFGPGTRLTVL.

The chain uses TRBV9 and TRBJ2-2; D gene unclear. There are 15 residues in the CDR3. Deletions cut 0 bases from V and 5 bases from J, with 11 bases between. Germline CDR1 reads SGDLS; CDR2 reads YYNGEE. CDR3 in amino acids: CASSVVMGPTGELFF. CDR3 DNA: TGTGCCAGCAGCGTAGTAATGGGCCCAACCGGGGAGCTGTTTTTT.

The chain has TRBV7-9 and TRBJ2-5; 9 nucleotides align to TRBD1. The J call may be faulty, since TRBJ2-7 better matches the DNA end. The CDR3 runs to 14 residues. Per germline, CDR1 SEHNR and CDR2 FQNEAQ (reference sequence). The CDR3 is CASSLGDRDYEQYF. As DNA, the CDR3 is TGTGCCAGCAGCTTAGGGGACAGGGACTACGAGCAGTACTTC.

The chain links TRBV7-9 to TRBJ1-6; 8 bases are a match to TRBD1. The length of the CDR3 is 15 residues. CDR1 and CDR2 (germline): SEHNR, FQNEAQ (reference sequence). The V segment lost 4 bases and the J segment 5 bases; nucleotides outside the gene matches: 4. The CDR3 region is CASSWGTGDNSPLHF. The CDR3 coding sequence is TGTGCCAGCAGCTGGGGGACAGGAGATAATTCACCCCTCCACTTT.

CDR3 nucleotide sequence: TGTGCCTGGAGTAAACCCGGGACAACTGGAAACACCATATATTTT. Translation: CAWSKPGTTGNTIYF. This sequence joins TRBV30 and TRBJ1-3, with D possibly TRBD1 on 6 matching bases. CDR1 is GTSNPN, CDR2 SVGIG, per germline (reference sequence). V lost 2 bases and J lost 2, with 13 bases in between. CDR3 length equals 15 residues.

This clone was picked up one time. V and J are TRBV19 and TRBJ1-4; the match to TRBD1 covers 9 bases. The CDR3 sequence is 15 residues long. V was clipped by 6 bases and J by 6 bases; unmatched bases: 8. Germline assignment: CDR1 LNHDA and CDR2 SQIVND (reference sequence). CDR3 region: CASRPLQGAYEKLFF. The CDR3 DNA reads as TGTGCCAGTAGGCCCCTACAGGGGGCGTATGAAAAACTGTTTTTT.

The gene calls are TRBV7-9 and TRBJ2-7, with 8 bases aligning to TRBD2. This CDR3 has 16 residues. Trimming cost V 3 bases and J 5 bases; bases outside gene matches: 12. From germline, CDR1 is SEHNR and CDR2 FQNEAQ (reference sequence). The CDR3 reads CASSFRGLDLQDEQYF. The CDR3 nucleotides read TGTGCCAGCAGCTTCCGGGGACTAGATCTGCAAGACGAGCAGTACTTC. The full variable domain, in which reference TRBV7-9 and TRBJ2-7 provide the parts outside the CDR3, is DTGVSQNPRHKITKRGQNVTFRCDPISEHNRLYWYRQTLGQGPEFLTYFQNEAQLEKSRLLSDRFSAERPKGSFSTLEIQRTEQGDSAMYLCASSFRGLDLQDEQYFGPGTRLTVT.

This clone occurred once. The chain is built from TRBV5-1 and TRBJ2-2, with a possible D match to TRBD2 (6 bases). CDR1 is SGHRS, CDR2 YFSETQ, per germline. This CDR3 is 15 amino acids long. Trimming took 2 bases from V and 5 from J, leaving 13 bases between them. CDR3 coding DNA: TGCGCCAGCAGCTTCTCGACGGGAGAGACCGGGGAGCTGTTTTTT. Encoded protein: CASSFSTGETGELFF.

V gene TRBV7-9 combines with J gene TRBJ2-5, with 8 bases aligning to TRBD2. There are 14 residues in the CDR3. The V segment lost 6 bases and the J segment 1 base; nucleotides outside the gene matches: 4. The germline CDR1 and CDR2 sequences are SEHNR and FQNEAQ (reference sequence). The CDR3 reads CASSQSGSQETQYF. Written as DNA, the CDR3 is TGTGCCAGCAGTCAGAGCGGGAGCCAAGAGACCCAGTACTTC.

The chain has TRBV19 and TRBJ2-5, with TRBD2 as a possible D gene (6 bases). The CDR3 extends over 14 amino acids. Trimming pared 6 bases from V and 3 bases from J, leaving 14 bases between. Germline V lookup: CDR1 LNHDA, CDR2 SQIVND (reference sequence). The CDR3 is CASRVRSSEETQYF. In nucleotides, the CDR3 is TGTGCCAGTAGAGTAAGGTCTAGCGAAGAGACCCAGTACTTC.

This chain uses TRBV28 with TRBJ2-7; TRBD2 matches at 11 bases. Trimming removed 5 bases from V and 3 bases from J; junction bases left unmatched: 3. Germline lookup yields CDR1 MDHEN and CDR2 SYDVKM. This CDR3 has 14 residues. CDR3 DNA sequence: TGTGCCAGCAGTGGGACTAGCGGAAACTACGAGCAGTACTTC. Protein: CASSGTSGNYEQYF.

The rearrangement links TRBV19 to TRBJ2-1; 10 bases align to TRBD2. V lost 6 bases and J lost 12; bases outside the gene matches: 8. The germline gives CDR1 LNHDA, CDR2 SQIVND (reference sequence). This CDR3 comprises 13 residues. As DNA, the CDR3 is TGTGCCAGTAGACCTAAAGCGGGAGGGGGGCAGTTCTTC. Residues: CASRPKAGGGQFF.

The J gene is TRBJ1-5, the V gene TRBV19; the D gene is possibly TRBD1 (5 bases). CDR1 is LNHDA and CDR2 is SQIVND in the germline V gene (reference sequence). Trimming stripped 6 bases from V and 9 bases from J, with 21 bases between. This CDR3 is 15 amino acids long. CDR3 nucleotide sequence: TGTGCCAGTAGCACTATACGGGGGTGGCATCGGCCCCAGCATTTT. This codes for CASSTIRGWHRPQHF.